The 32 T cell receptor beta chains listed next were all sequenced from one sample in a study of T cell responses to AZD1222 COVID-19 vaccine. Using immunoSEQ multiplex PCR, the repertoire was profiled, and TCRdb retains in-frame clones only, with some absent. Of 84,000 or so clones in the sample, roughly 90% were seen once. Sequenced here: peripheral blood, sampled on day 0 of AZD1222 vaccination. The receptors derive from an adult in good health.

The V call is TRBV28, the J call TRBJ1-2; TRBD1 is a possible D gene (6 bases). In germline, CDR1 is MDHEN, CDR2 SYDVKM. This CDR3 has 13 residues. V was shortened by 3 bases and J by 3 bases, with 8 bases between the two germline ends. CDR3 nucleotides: TGTGCCAGCAGTTTGAACAGGGACTATGGCTACACCTTC. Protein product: CASSLNRDYGYTF.

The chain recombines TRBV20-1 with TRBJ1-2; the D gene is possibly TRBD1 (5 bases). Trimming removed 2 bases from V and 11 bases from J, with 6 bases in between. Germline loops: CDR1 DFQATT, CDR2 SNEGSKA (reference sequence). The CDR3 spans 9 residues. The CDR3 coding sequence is TGCAGTGCTAGAACAGGTTACACCTTC. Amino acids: CSARTGYTF.

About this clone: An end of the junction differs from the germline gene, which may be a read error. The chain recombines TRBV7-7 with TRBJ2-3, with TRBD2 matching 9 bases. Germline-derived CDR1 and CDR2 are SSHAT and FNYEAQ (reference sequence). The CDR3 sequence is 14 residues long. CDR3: CASSLSGSGDTQYF. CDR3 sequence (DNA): TGTGCTAGCAGCCTTAGCGGGAGTGGGGATACGCAGTATTTT.

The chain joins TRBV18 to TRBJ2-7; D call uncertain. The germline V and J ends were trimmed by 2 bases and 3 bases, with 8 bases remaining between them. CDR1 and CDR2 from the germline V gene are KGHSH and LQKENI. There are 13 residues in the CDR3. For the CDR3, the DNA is TGTGCCAGCTCACCATTGGCCGTCTACGAGCAGTACTTC. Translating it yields CASSPLAVYEQYF.

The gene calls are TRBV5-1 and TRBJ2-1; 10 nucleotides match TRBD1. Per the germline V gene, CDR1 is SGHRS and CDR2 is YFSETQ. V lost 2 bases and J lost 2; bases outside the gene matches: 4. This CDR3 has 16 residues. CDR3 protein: CASSFPGTGAYNEQFF. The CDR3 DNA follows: TGCGCCAGCAGCTTCCCCGGGACAGGGGCCTACAATGAGCAGTTCTTC.

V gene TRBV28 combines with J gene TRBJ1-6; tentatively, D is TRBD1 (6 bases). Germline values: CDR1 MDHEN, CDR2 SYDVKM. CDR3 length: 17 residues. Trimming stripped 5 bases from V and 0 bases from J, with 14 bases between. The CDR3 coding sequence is TGTGCCAGCAGTACCCCCGGACAGAGCTCCTATAATTCACCCCTCCACTTT. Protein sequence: CASSTPGQSSYNSPLHF.

The CDR3 loop reads CASRDSSEQYF. The DNA of the CDR3 is TGTGCCAGCAGAGACAGTAGCGAGCAGTACTTC. This sequence joins TRBV12-3 or TRBV12-4 and TRBJ2-7, with D perhaps TRBD1 (5 bases). Trimming pared 6 bases from V and 6 bases from J, leaving 9 bases between. The CDR3 totals 11 residues.

CDR3 sequence reads: CASRQGQARMNEQYF. Here the CDR3 DNA reads TGTGCCAGCAGACAGGGACAGGCGAGAATGAACGAGCAGTACTTC. The chain carries TRBV28 and TRBJ2-7, with 8 bases matching TRBD1. Germline V lookup: CDR1 MDHEN, CDR2 SYDVKM. V dropped 6 bases and J dropped 5; count of bases not matched to a gene: 12. This CDR3 has 15 residues.

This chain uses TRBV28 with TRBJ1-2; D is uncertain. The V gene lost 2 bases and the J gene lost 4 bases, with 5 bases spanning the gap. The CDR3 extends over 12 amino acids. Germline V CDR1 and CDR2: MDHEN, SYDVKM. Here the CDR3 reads CASSLRTYGYTF. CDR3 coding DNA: TGTGCCAGCAGTTTACGAACCTATGGCTACACCTTC.

CDR3 sequence: CASSLDPGGTDTQYF. DNA of the CDR3: TGTGCCAGCAGTTTAGATCCGGGGGGCACAGATACGCAGTATTTT. V is TRBV27 and J is TRBJ2-3, with TRBD2 as a possible D gene (6 bases). The germline V gene has CDR1 MNHEY and CDR2 SMNVEV (reference sequence). The CDR3 has 15 residues. The V and J ends lost 2 bases and 1 base respectively, with 10 bases between them.

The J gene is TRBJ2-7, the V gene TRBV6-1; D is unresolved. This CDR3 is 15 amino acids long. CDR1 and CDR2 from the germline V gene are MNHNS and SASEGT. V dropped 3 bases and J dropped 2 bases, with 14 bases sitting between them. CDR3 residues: CASSDASVGAYEQYF. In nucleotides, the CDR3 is TGTGCCAGCAGTGATGCGTCGGTTGGGGCCTACGAGCAGTACTTC.

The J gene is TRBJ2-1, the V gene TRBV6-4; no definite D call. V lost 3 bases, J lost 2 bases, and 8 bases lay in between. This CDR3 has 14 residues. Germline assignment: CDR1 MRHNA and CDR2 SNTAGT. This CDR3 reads CASSEDGTYNEQFF. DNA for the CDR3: TGTGCCAGCAGTGAGGACGGAACCTACAATGAGCAGTTCTTC.

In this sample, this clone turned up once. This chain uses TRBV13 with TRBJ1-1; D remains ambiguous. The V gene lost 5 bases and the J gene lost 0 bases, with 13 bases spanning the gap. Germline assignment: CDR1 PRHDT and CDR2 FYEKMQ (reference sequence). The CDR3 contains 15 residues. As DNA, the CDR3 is TGTGCCAGCAGCCTCCTGCCAGCTATGAACACTGAAGCTTTCTTT. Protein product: CASSLLPAMNTEAFF. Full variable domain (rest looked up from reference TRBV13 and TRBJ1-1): AAGVIQSPRHLIKEKRETATLKCYPIPRHDTVYWYQQGPGQDPQFLISFYEKMQSDKGSIPDRFSAQQFSDYHSELNMSSLELGDSALYFCASSLLPAMNTEAFFGQGTRLTVV.

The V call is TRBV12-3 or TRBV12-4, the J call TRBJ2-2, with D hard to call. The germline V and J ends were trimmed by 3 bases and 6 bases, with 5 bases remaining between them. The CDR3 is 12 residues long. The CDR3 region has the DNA TGTGCCAGCAGTTTTTCCCCCGGGGAGCTGTTTTTT. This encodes CASSFSPGELFF.

The CDR3 reads CAWSRWGLDEQFF. CDR3 sequence (DNA): TGTGCCTGGAGTCGTTGGGGTTTGGATGAGCAGTTCTTC. V is TRBV30 and J is TRBJ2-1; D not certain. CDR3 length: 13 amino acids. Germline CDR1 GTSNPN, CDR2 SVGIG (reference sequence). V lost 2 bases, J lost 8 bases, and 13 bases lay in between.

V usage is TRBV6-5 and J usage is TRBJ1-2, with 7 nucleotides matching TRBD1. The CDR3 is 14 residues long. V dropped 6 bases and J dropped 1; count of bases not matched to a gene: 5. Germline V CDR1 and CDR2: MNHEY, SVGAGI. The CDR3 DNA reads TGTGCCAGCAGACGGGGACAGTTTAACTATGGCTACACCTTC. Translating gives CASRRGQFNYGYTF.

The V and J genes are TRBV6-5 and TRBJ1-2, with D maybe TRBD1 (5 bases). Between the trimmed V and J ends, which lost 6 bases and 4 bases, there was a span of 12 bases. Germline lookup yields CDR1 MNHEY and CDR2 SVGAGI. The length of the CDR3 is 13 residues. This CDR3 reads CASRTVSIYGYTF. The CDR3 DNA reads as TGTGCCAGCAGGACAGTTTCTATCTATGGCTACACCTTC.

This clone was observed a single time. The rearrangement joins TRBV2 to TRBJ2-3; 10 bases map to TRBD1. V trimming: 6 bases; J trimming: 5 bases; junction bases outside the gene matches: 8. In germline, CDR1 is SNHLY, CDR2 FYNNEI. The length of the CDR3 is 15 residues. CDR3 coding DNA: TGTGCCAGCAGCCCGGGACAGGGGTGGGTAGATACGCAGTATTTT. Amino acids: CASSPGQGWVDTQYF.

This CDR3 is CASSPGDGYTF. The CDR3 DNA follows: TGCGCCAGCAGCCCGGGTGATGGCTACACCTTC. This sequence joins TRBV5-1 and TRBJ1-2, with D uncertain. The germline V gene has CDR1 SGHRS and CDR2 YFSETQ. Trimming left V 4 bases short and J 6 bases short, with 7 bases between. The length of the CDR3 is 11 residues.

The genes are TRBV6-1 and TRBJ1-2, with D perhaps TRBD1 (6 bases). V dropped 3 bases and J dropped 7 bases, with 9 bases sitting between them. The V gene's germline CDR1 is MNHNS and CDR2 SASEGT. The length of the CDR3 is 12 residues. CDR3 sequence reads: CASSEGARGYTF. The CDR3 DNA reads TGTGCCAGCAGTGAGGGGGCACGTGGCTACACCTTC.

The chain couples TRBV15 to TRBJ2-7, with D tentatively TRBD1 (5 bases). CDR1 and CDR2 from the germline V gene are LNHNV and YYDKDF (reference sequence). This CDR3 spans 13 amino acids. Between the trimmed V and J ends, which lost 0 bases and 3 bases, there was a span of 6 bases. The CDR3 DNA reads TGTGCCACCAGCAGAGACCAGGGCTACGAGCAGTACTTC. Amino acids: CATSRDQGYEQYF.

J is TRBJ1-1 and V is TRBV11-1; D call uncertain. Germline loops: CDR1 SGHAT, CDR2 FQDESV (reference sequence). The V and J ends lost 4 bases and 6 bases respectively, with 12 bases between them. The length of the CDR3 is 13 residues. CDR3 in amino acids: CASSWRTGSEAFF. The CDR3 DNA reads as TGTGCCAGCAGCTGGAGAACGGGGTCTGAAGCTTTCTTT.

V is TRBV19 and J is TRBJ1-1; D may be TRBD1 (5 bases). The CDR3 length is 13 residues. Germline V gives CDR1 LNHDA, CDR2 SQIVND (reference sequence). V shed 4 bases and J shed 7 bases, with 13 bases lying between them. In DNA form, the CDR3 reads TGTGCCAGTAGTACACCCCGGGACGGTGAAGCTTTCTTT. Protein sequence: CASSTPRDGEAFF.

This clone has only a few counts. CDR3 DNA sequence: TGTGCCAGCAGCTCTCAGGGGAACGGCAATGAGCAGTTCTTC. It translates to CASSSQGNGNEQFF. The chain joins TRBV7-9 to TRBJ2-1, with D possibly matching TRBD1 (6 bases). With 4 bases removed from V and 6 bases from J, the gap between germline ends came to 13 bases. CDR3 length: 14 amino acids. CDR1 is SEHNR, CDR2 FQNEAQ, per germline (reference sequence). The full variable domain, completed using reference TRBV7-9 and TRBJ2-1, is DTGVSQNPRHKITKRGQNVTFRCDPISEHNRLYWYRQTLGQGPEFLTYFQNEAQLEKSRLLSDRFSAERPKGSFSTLEIQRTEQGDSAMYLCASSSQGNGNEQFFGPGTRLTVL.

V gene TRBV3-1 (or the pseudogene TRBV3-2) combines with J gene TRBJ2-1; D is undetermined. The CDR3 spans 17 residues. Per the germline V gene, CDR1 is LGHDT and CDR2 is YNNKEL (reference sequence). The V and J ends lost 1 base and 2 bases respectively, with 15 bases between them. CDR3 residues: CASSQVIRRGTYNEQFF. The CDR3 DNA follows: TGTGCCAGCAGCCAAGTGATCCGGCGCGGTACCTACAATGAGCAGTTCTTC.

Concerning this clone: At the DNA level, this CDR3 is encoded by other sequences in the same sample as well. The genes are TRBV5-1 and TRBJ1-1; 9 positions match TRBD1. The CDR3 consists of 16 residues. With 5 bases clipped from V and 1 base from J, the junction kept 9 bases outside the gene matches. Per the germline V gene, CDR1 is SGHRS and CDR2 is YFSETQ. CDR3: CASSLAGTGRNTEAFF. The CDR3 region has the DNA TGCGCCAGCAGTCTCGCTGGGACAGGGCGGAACACTGAAGCTTTCTTT. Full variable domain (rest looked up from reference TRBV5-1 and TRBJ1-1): KAGVTQTPRYLIKTRGQQVTLSCSPISGHRSVSWYQQTPGQGLQFLFEYFSETQRNKGNFPGRFSGRQFSNSRSEMNVSTLELGDSALYLCASSLAGTGRNTEAFFGQGTRLTVV.

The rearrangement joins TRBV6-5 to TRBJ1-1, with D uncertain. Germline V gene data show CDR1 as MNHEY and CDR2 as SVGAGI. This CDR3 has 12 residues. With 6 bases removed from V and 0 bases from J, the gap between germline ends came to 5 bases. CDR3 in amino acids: CASRSMNTEAFF. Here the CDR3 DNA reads TGTGCCAGCAGGTCCATGAACACTGAAGCTTTCTTT.

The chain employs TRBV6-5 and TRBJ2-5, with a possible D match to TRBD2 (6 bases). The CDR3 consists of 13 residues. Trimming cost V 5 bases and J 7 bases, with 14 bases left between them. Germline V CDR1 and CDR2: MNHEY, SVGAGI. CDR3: CASSTLPGVTQYF. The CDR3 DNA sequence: TGTGCCAGCAGTACCCTTCCGGGGGTGACCCAGTACTTC.

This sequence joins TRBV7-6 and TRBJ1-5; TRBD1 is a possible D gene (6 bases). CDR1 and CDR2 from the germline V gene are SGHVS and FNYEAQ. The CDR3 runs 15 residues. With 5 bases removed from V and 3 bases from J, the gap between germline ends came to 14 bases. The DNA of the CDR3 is TGTGCCAGCAGCGTTGGGGTGGGGGCCAATCAGCCCCAGCATTTT. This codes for CASSVGVGANQPQHF.

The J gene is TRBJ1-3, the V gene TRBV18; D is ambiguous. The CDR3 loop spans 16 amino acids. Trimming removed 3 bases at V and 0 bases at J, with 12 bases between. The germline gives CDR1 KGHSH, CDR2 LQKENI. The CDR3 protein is CASSPGPVSSGNTIYF. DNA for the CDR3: TGTGCCAGCTCACCCGGTCCCGTAAGCTCTGGAAACACCATATATTTT.

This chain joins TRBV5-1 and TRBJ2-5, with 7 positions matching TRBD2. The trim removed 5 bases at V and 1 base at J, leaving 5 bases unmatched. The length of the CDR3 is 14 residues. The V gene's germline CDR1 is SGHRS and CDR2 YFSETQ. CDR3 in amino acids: CASRPTSAQETQYF. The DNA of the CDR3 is TGCGCCAGCAGACCTACTAGCGCCCAAGAGACCCAGTACTTC.

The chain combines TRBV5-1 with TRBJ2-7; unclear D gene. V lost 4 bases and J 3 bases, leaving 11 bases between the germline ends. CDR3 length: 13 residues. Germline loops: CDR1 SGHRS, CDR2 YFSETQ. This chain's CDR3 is CASSTGPGYEQYF. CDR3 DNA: TGCGCCAGCAGCACGGGCCCAGGCTACGAGCAGTACTTC.